Listed here is a single TCR beta chain. This record belongs to a study of blood T cells in healthy people across ages. The CDR3 sequence is 13 residues long. The V gene end was trimmed by 8 bases and the J gene end by 6 bases; junction bases not matched to a gene: 8. CDR1 is DFQATT, CDR2 SNEGSKA, per germline (reference sequence). Through a sample-barcoded 5' primer and a J-beta primer mix, a second PCR was run for roughly 7 to 12 cycles. MiXCR, applied by TCRdb to the 5' RACE reads, yields one record per CDR3 protein. The data hold fewer than 2,000,000 distinct CDR3 sequences, with more than 35% observed a single time.

Material for sequencing was blood. The chain recombines TRBV20-1 with TRBJ2-5; 11 nucleotides match TRBD2. This TCR was recovered from a human donor in good health. The CDR3 region has the DNA TGCAGTCCACTAGCGGGGGATAGCAAGACCCAGTACTTC. This gives the protein CSPLAGDSKTQYF.